The 27 T cell receptor beta chains in this list originate from one sample, sequenced in a study of shared clonotypes between healthy human individuals. Method: immunoSEQ multiplex PCR; TCRdb's copy keeps in-frame clones and lacks some. Among about 1.5 million clones, 96% were seen once, and the ten largest hold approximately 1%. The sequenced material came from naive CD4+ T cells sorted from blood. Subset described: CD45RA+ positively selected. These receptors were collected from a man between 25 and 39 years old in good health.

This chain uses TRBV29-1 with TRBJ2-3; possible D gene TRBD2, 5 bases. Trimming pared 6 bases from V and 0 bases from J, leaving 10 bases between. Germline assignment: CDR1 SQVTM and CDR2 ANQGSEA. The CDR3 covers 13 residues. Written as DNA, the CDR3 is TGCAGCGTCCTGACGGGAAGCACAGATACGCAGTATTTT. This translates into CSVLTGSTDTQYF.

CDR3 loop: CASVGYMNTEAFF. CDR3 sequence (DNA): TGTGCCAGCGTAGGGTATATGAACACTGAAGCTTTCTTT. The chain combines TRBV28 with TRBJ1-1; D unclear. Germline CDR1 MDHEN, CDR2 SYDVKM. This CDR3 is built from 13 residues. The germline V and J ends were trimmed by 8 bases and 0 bases, with 10 bases remaining between them.

The chain joins TRBV15 to TRBJ1-4, with D unresolved. V was shortened by 2 bases and J by 6 bases, with 16 bases between the two germline ends. CDR3 length: 16 residues. Germline CDR1 LNHNV, CDR2 YYDKDF (reference sequence). CDR3 nucleotide sequence: TGTGCCACCAGCAGAAGAGGTACAGCCTTTCATGAAAAACTGTTTTTT. Protein sequence: CATSRRGTAFHEKLFF. Full variable domain (remainder filled in from reference TRBV15 and TRBJ1-4): DAMVIQNPRYQVTQFGKPVTLSCSQTLNHNVMYWYQQKSSQAPKLLFHYYDKDFNNEADTPDNFQSRRPNTSFCFLDIRSPGLGDTAMYLCATSRRGTAFHEKLFFGSGTQLSVL.

CDR3 sequence: CASSYQGNYGYTF. CDR3 coding DNA: TGTGCCAGCAGTTACCAGGGAAACTATGGCTACACCTTC. The rearrangement joins TRBV2 to TRBJ1-2; a possible D gene is TRBD1 (5 bases). CDR3 length: 13 amino acids. Trimming left V 5 bases short and J 2 bases short, with 9 bases between. Germline CDR1 reads SNHLY; CDR2 reads FYNNEI.

This clone was counted a single time. The chain combines TRBV7-8 with TRBJ2-1; 10 positions agree with TRBD2. The CDR3 spans 18 residues. Per the germline V gene, CDR1 is SGHVS and CDR2 is FQNEAQ. V lost 2 bases, J lost 4 bases, and 11 bases stayed unmatched. The CDR3 reads CASSLPLAGEPQYNEQFF. The CDR3 bases are TGTGCCAGCAGCTTACCCCTAGCGGGAGAGCCCCAATACAATGAGCAGTTCTTC.

This chain joins TRBV5-1 and TRBJ1-1; D gene unclear. The CDR3 consists of 15 residues. Germline CDR1 SGHRS, CDR2 YFSETQ. Trimming took 4 bases from V and 0 from J, leaving 13 bases between them. The CDR3 coding sequence is TGCGCCAGCAGCACCTTGGATTGGGTGAACACTGAAGCTTTCTTT. It encodes CASSTLDWVNTEAFF.

The genes are TRBV2 and TRBJ2-1, with D hard to call. Germline CDR1 SNHLY, CDR2 FYNNEI. Trimming removed 8 bases at V and 4 bases at J, with 3 bases between. The CDR3 contains 10 residues. CDR3 bases: TGTGCCAGCGGTTACAATGAGCAGTTCTTC. Translated, it gives CASGYNEQFF.

This chain connects TRBV7-6 to TRBJ2-7; no definite D call. Germline-derived CDR1 and CDR2 are SGHVS and FNYEAQ. The CDR3 runs to 13 residues. V dropped 4 bases and J dropped 3 bases, with 10 bases sitting between them. The CDR3 DNA reads as TGTGCCAGCAGCTCCTCGGCTGTCTACGAGCAGTACTTC. Its protein product is CASSSSAVYEQYF.

The chain has TRBV7-9 and TRBJ2-3; 7 positions match TRBD2. CDR1 is SEHNR and CDR2 is FQNEAQ in the germline V gene (reference sequence). Trimming at V came to 5 bases and at J to 4 bases, leaving 9 bases not matched to a gene. The CDR3 spans 15 residues. The CDR3 spells CASSRRPGGADTQYF. The CDR3 nucleotides read TGTGCCAGCAGCCGCCGACCGGGAGGCGCAGATACGCAGTATTTT.

The chain links TRBV6-5 to TRBJ2-1; D could derive from TRBD1 or TRBD2 (7 bases each). The CDR3 consists of 16 residues. V was pared by 2 bases and J by 9 bases, with 20 bases between. Germline-derived CDR1 and CDR2 are MNHEY and SVGAGI. CDR3 nucleotide sequence: TGTGCCAGCAGTTACGAGGTGGGGACAGCGGGACGTGAGCAGTTCTTC. Translating gives CASSYEVGTAGREQFF.

This rearrangement joins TRBV5-4 to TRBJ2-7; TRBD2 agrees at 10 bases. The length of the CDR3 is 17 residues. Germline assignment: CDR1 SGHNT and CDR2 YYREEE (reference sequence). V was pared by 4 bases and J by 7 bases, with 17 bases of the junction left unmatched. The CDR3 sequence: CASSRRLAGIRQGEQYF. Here the CDR3 DNA reads TGTGCCAGCAGCCGTAGACTAGCGGGTATACGACAGGGTGAGCAGTACTTC.

The gene calls are TRBV7-9 and TRBJ2-7; D is perhaps TRBD1 (6 bases). This CDR3 contains 15 residues. V was cut by 1 base and J by 0 bases, with 10 bases left in between. Per germline, CDR1 SEHNR and CDR2 FQNEAQ (reference sequence). The CDR3 coding sequence is TGTGCCAGCAGCTTAGACACAGGGCGCTCCTACGAGCAGTACTTC. Amino acids: CASSLDTGRSYEQYF.

The rearrangement links TRBV6-5 to TRBJ1-1, with no clear D. V lost 2 bases to trimming and J lost 3 bases, with 10 bases between them. This CDR3 comprises 14 residues. Germline CDR1 and CDR2: MNHEY and SVGAGI. The CDR3 loop is CASSYRPSDTEAFF. In DNA form, the CDR3 reads TGTGCCAGCAGTTACCGTCCATCGGACACTGAAGCTTTCTTT.

The gene calls are TRBV28 and TRBJ1-2, with D unclear. Germline values: CDR1 MDHEN, CDR2 SYDVKM. Trimming took off 7 bases at V and 8 bases at J, with 20 bases between the two ends. This CDR3 contains 14 residues. The CDR3 DNA follows: TGTGCCAGCACCCCCTGGTCTCCGAGGGAGGGCTACACCTTC. Amino acid sequence: CASTPWSPREGYTF.

The chain has TRBV14 and TRBJ2-6; possibly TRBD1 for D (5 bases). CDR3 length equals 17 residues. Per germline, CDR1 SGHDN and CDR2 FVKESK. V gave up 3 bases and J gave up 2 bases, with 14 bases separating them. The CDR3 here is CASSQARALPGANVLTF. Here the CDR3 DNA reads TGTGCCAGCAGCCAGGCCAGGGCCCTCCCTGGGGCCAACGTCCTGACTTTC.

The rearrangement links TRBV2 to TRBJ2-3; TRBD2 aligns across 10 bases. The CDR3 extends over 15 amino acids. Germline V lookup: CDR1 SNHLY, CDR2 FYNNEI. With V trimmed by 2 bases and J by 7 bases, 6 bases remained unmatched. CDR3 in amino acids: CASSERTSGTNTQYF. Written as DNA, the CDR3 is TGTGCCAGCAGTGAACGGACTAGCGGTACGAATACGCAGTATTTT.

The V call is TRBV6-1, the J call TRBJ2-7, with D maybe TRBD1 (5 bases). CDR1 MNHNS and CDR2 SASEGT come from the germline V gene. The CDR3 is 11 amino acids. V gave up 8 bases and J gave up 13 bases, with 18 bases separating them. This chain's CDR3 is CASVGLVGHYF. CDR3 sequence (DNA): TGTGCCAGCGTAGGCTTGGTGGGGCATTACTTC.

J is TRBJ2-7 and V is TRBV7-9, with TRBD1 identical over 7 bases. The CDR3 has 17 residues. Germline V CDR1 and CDR2: SEHNR, FQNEAQ (reference sequence). Trimming cost V 0 bases and J 3 bases; bases outside gene matches: 11. CDR3 DNA: TGTGCCAGCAGCTTAGCCCCAACAGGGGTAGCCGGCTACGAGCAGTACTTC. Protein: CASSLAPTGVAGYEQYF.

This rearrangement joins TRBV18 to TRBJ1-1; D gene ambiguous. V dropped 2 bases and J dropped 4 bases, with 8 bases sitting between them. Germline V gives CDR1 KGHSH, CDR2 LQKENI. The CDR3 extends over 13 amino acids. For the CDR3, the DNA is TGTGCCAGCTCACCAAAGGACTTCACTGAAGCTTTCTTT. Translated, it gives CASSPKDFTEAFF.

Comment on this clone: This could be a read error, since a much larger clone is one nucleotide away. The rearrangement uses TRBV6-5 and TRBJ2-5, with D hard to call. Trimming shortened V by 4 bases and J by 3 bases, and 3 bases separated the two germline ends. The CDR3 runs 11 residues. The germline V gene encodes CDR1 MNHEY and CDR2 SVGAGI. CDR3 in DNA: TGTGCCAGCAGTTTAGAAGAGACCCAGTACTTC. This gives the protein CASSLEETQYF.

The V call is TRBV21-1, the J call TRBJ2-5; no check of the table's D call, TRBD1, against the DNA was made. TRBV21-1 is a known pseudogene. This CDR3 is built from 12 residues. CDR3 sequence reads: CASSKGGGPQYF. The CDR3 DNA reads TGTGCCAGCAGCAAAGGTGGTGGGCCCCAGTACTTC.

This rearrangement joins TRBV18 to TRBJ1-1; TRBD1 might be the D (5 bases). The CDR3 spans 13 residues. V was trimmed by 6 bases and J by 1 base, leaving 9 bases between them. Germline loops: CDR1 KGHSH, CDR2 LQKENI. The CDR3 DNA follows: TGTGCCAGCTCGCGGGACGGGAACACTGAAGCTTTCTTT. Amino acids: CASSRDGNTEAFF. The full variable domain, completed using reference TRBV18 and TRBJ1-1, is NAGVMQNPRHLVRRRGQEARLRCSPMKGHSHVYWYRQLPEEGLKFMVYLQKENIIDESGMPKERFSAEFPKEGPSILRIQQVVRGDSAAYFCASSRDGNTEAFFGQGTRLTVV.

V and J are TRBV6-5 and TRBJ2-7; no clear D gene. CDR3 length equals 14 residues. The V gene lost 0 bases and the J gene lost 3 bases, with 9 bases spanning the gap. Germline CDR1 and CDR2: MNHEY and SVGAGI. CDR3 sequence: CASSYSVKSYEQYF. CDR3 bases: TGTGCCAGCAGTTACTCAGTTAAAAGCTACGAGCAGTACTTC.

The rearrangement links TRBV27 to TRBJ1-1; TRBD1 aligns across 7 bases. Trimming removed 3 bases from V and 10 bases from J; junction bases left unmatched: 11. Germline-derived CDR1 and CDR2 are MNHEY and SMNVEV (reference sequence). This CDR3 spans 14 amino acids. The CDR3 is CASSFRGQRGGAFF. CDR3 DNA: TGTGCCAGCAGTTTTAGGGGGCAGAGAGGAGGAGCTTTCTTT.

This chain joins TRBV6-5 and TRBJ2-1; 8 bases agree with TRBD1. CDR1 is MNHEY and CDR2 is SVGAGI in the germline V gene. The CDR3 covers 14 residues. After removal of 8 bases from V and 1 base from J, the junction contained 4 bases not matched to a gene. The CDR3 spells CASGDRGSYNEQFF. In DNA form, the CDR3 reads TGTGCCAGCGGAGACAGGGGATCCTACAATGAGCAGTTCTTC.

V usage is TRBV11-1 and J usage is TRBJ2-2; possibly TRBD1 for D (5 bases). CDR1 is SGHAT, CDR2 FQDESV, per germline (reference sequence). V gave up 1 base and J gave up 3 bases, with 15 bases separating them. The CDR3 covers 17 residues. CDR3 sequence reads: CASSLEFAKGYTGELFF. The CDR3 bases are TGTGCCAGCAGCTTAGAGTTCGCTAAGGGGTACACCGGGGAGCTGTTTTTT.

The chain has TRBV4-1 and TRBJ2-1, with TRBD2 identical over 13 bases. The CDR3 totals 17 residues. Trimming removed 2 bases from V and 8 bases from J; junction bases left unmatched: 9. Germline V gives CDR1 MGHRA, CDR2 YSYEKL. The CDR3 bases are TGCGCCAGCAGCCAACTACGGACTAGCGGGGGTTACGATGAGCAGTTCTTC. Its translation is CASSQLRTSGGYDEQFF.